The TCR beta chain under discussion was sequenced for a study of neurological immune-mediated disorders. The overall study: Relapsing-remitting forms accounted for most of the roughly 35 multiple sclerosis patients and secondary progressive forms for 3.

Study-wide findings and caveats: Across subjects, no CDR3 amino acid sequence appeared in expanded clones of more than one subject, a finding that suggested private repertoires in all groups. When repertoires were grouped phylogenetically, those of 18 of 34 multiple sclerosis patients fell into one related-CDR3 cluster, a possible signature.

TCRdb reprocessed the 5' RACE reads via MiXCR and lists one record per CDR3 protein. The sample includes about 66,000 distinct CDR3 sequences, roughly 3.9% of them seen just once. Of note for this clonotype: Its antigen is unknown. One end of the junction does not line up with germline, which may come from a read error.

The CDR3 covers 13 residues. From germline, CDR1 is SGHAT and CDR2 FQNNGV. Source material: PBMCs. The TCR comes from a man under 40 with multiple sclerosis. The gene calls are TRBV11-2 and TRBJ1-6; D is uncertain. The CDR3 DNA reads TGTGCCAGCACCAGGCGGGGTGGTTCACCCCTCAACTTT. It specifies CASTRRGGSPLNF.